Here is one T cell receptor beta chain with its context. Its antigen remains unknown. This sample stems from a study of OX40 agonist ivuxolimab in advanced cancers. In the study overall: Past anti-PD-1, anti-PD-L1 or anti-CTLA-4 therapy was accepted, and 40% had received some.

The assay was immunoSEQ multiplex PCR, and TCRdb's table has in-frame clones only and misses some. The table lists roughly 80,000 clones, approximately 86% of them singletons, with 1.5% to 2% in the top ten. Blood sampling was done at baseline, cycle 4 day 1, and cycle 7 day 1. The study, taken as a whole, reports: Antigens targeted by the expanded peripheral T cells were not determined.

This CDR3 spans 16 amino acids. The sequenced sample was CD4+ or CD8+ T cells sorted from blood, obtained in a trial of the OX40 agonist ivuxolimab. V usage is TRBV21-1 and J usage is TRBJ2-1. TRBV21-1 is recorded as a pseudogene. This TCR was recovered from an adult with an advanced solid tumor such as melanoma, head and neck, liver or kidney cancer. This CDR3 is CASSKVAASSSSVQFF. CDR3 bases: TGTGCCAGCAGCAAAGTGGCTGCCTCGTCCTCCTCGGTGCAGTTCTTC.